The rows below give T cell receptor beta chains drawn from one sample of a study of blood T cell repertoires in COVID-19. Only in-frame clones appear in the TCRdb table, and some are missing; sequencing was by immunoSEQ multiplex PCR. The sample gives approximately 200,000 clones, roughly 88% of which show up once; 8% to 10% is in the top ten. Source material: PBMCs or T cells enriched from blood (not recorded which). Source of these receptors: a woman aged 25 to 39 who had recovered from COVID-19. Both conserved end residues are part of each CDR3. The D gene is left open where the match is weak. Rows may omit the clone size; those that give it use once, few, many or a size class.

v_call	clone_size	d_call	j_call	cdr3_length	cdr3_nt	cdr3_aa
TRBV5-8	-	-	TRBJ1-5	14	TGTGCCAGCAGCTTGGTTTCAGGCAATCAGCCCCAGCATTTT	CASSLVSGNQPQHF
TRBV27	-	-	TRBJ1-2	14	TGTGCCAGCACCCGGCGGGGAGTCCTGGGTGGCTACACCTTC	CASTRRGVLGGYTF
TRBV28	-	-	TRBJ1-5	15	TGTGCCAGCACTATTGGGCAGGGCTTGTCTCAGCCCCAGCATTTT	CASTIGQGLSQPQHF
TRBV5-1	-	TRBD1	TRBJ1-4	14	TGCGCCAGCAGATTGGGACAGAAGAATGAAAAACTGTTTTTT	CASRLGQKNEKLFF
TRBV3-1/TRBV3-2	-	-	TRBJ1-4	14	TGTGCCACCGCCTTGGGGCAGGGAGGAGAAAAACTGTTTTTT	CATALGQGGEKLFF
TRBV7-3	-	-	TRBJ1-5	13	TGTGCCAGCAGCTTAGAGTCCCAGCGGCCCCAGCATTTT	CASSLESQRPQHF
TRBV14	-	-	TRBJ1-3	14	TGTGCCAGCGACGGAGGTTACTCTGGAAACACCATATATTTT	CASDGGYSGNTIYF
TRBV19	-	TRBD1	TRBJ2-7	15	TGTGCCAGTAGTCCGGGACAGGGGTTCTCCTACGAGCAGTACTTC	CASSPGQGFSYEQYF
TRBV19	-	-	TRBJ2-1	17	TGTGCCAGTAGTATAGACCGACACGGGAATTCCTACAATGAGCAGTTCTTC	CASSIDRHGNSYNEQFF
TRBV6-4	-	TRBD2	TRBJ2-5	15	TGTGCCAGCAGTGATGGGTCGGGAGGGCCAGAGACCCAGTACTTC	CASSDGSGGPETQYF
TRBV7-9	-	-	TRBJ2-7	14	TGTGCCAGCAGCTTAGTACTTACCCATTACGAGCAGTACTTC	CASSLVLTHYEQYF
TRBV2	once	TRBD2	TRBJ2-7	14	TGTGCCAGCAGGGCGACTAGCGGGTCCTACGAGCAGTACTTC	CASRATSGSYEQYF
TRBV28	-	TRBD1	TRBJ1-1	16	TGTGCCAGCAGTTTATTAGAAGTTAGGGACAGGCATGAAGCTTTCTTT	CASSLLEVRDRHEAFF
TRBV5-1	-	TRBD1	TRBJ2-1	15	TGCGCCAGCAGCTCTGGGACAGGGGGCTACAATGAGCAGTTCTTC	CASSSGTGGYNEQFF